A selection of T cell receptor beta chains follows, all from one sample in a study of OX40 agonist ivuxolimab in advanced cancers. The table came from immunoSEQ multiplex PCR; TCRdb's copy has only in-frame clones and leaves some out. This table has about 50,000 clones, about 93% appearing once. Material: CD4+ or CD8+ T cells sorted from blood, obtained in a trial of the OX40 agonist ivuxolimab. The receptor set was obtained from an adult with an advanced solid tumor such as melanoma, head and neck, liver or kidney cancer. Each CDR3 is given with its conserved first and last residue. D genes are given only for firm matches. Expanded clones get a size class; other rows say once, few or many, or leave the size out.

>.|.|TRBJ2-1|TRBV11-2
CASSAYNEQFF
TGTGCCAGCAGCGCCTACAATGAGCAGTTCTTC
>.|.|TRBJ1-6|TRBV9
CASSATPGRDYSPLHF
TGTGCCAGCAGCGCGACCCCCGGGAGGGATTATTCACCCCTCCACTTT
>.|once|TRBJ2-1|TRBV30
CAWSFGVGEQFF
TGTGCCTGGAGTTTCGGGGTAGGTGAGCAGTTCTTC
>.|.|TRBJ1-2|TRBV5-5
CASRRFSRKTYGYTF
TGTGCCAGCCGGAGATTCTCGCGAAAGACCTATGGCTACACCTTC
>TRBD1|.|TRBJ2-5|TRBV27
CASSPSTGGSETQYF
TGTGCCAGCAGCCCGTCGACAGGGGGCTCAGAGACCCAGTACTTC
>.|.|TRBJ2-1|TRBV6-4
CASSDGGPTEQFF
TGTGCCAGCAGTGACGGGGGACCCACTGAGCAGTTCTTC
>.|once|TRBJ1-1|TRBV7-9
CASSLGNAPEAFF
TGTGCCAGCAGCTTAGGAAACGCCCCTGAAGCTTTCTTT
>.|.|TRBJ1-1|TRBV7-9
CASSPSGGAYEAFF
TGTGCCAGCAGCCCCTCGGGGGGAGCCTATGAAGCTTTCTTT
>.|.|TRBJ2-4|TRBV7-9
CASGEVEGAVLGAGIQYF
TGTGCCAGCGGGGAGGTGGAAGGGGCGGTTTTAGGTGCTGGCATTCAGTACTTC
>.|.|TRBJ2-3|TRBV5-1
CASSRLSDADTQYF
TGCGCCAGCAGCCGCTTAAGTGATGCAGATACGCAGTATTTT
>.|.|TRBJ1-1|TRBV27
CASSLTPSVNTEAFF
TGTGCCAGCAGTTTGACTCCGTCGGTGAACACTGAAGCTTTCTTT
>.|.|TRBJ1-6|TRBV6-1
CASRAYNSPLHF
TGTGCCAGCAGGGCCTATAATTCACCCCTCCACTTT
>TRBD1|.|TRBJ1-4|TRBV5-6
CASSFLQGDEKLFF
TGTGCCAGCAGCTTTTTACAGGGGGATGAAAAACTGTTTTTT
>.|.|TRBJ1-5|TRBV5-6
CASSPGTLRGPQHF
TGTGCCAGCAGCCCCGGGACATTGCGGGGGCCCCAGCATTTT
>.|.|TRBJ1-2|TRBV6-6
CASSYPSGSLSDGYTF
TGTGCCAGCAGTTACCCCTCCGGGAGCCTCTCCGATGGCTACACCTTC
>TRBD1|.|TRBJ1-3|TRBV5-6
CASSLDVRTGGSSGNTIYF
TGTGCCAGCAGCTTGGATGTTAGGACAGGGGGATCCTCTGGAAACACCATATATTTT
>.|.|TRBJ1-5|TRBV7-6
CASSFSSNQPQHF
TGTGCCAGCAGCTTTTCAAGCAATCAGCCCCAGCATTTT
>.|few|TRBJ2-3|TRBV6-1
CASSETAVGTDTQYF
TGTGCCAGCAGTGAAACAGCCGTTGGCACAGATACGCAGTATTTT
>.|.|TRBJ2-3|TRBV4-1
CAGSQQGEGLTDTQYF
TGCGCCGGCAGCCAACAGGGGGAGGGATTAACAGATACGCAGTATTTT
>.|.|TRBJ1-5|TRBV4-1
CASSPRWDNNQPQHF
TGCGCCAGCAGCCCAAGGTGGGACAACAATCAGCCCCAGCATTTT
>.|.|TRBJ1-1|TRBV23-1
CASSQSEPGGLNTEAFF
TGCGCCAGCAGTCAATCGGAACCGGGGGGGTTGAACACTGAAGCTTTCTTT
>.|.|TRBJ2-2|TRBV7-9
CASSSGDGELFF
TGTGCCAGCAGCTCGGGCGACGGGGAGCTGTTTTTT
>TRBD2|.|TRBJ2-5|TRBV14
CASSQQEIAGGQETQYF
TGTGCCAGCAGCCAGCAAGAAATAGCGGGGGGGCAAGAGACCCAGTACTTC
>.|.|TRBJ2-1|TRBV28
CASSPISYEQFF
TGTGCCAGCAGTCCTATCAGCTATGAGCAGTTCTTC
>.|.|TRBJ1-3|TRBV15
CATSRDGTASGNTIYF
TGTGCCACCAGCAGAGATGGGACGGCCTCTGGAAACACCATATATTTT
>.|.|TRBJ2-7|TRBV11-2
CATDLGGTYEQYF
TGTGCCACCGACCTGGGGGGCACCTACGAGCAGTACTTC
>.|medium-sized|TRBJ1-2|TRBV19
CASTRTETGRNGYTF
TGTGCCAGTACCCGGACAGAGACGGGGAGGAATGGCTACACCTTC
>TRBD1|.|TRBJ2-2|TRBV27
CASSLHRGLLAGELFF
TGTGCCAGCAGTTTACACAGGGGGCTCCTCGCCGGGGAGCTGTTTTTT
>.|.|TRBJ2-5|TRBV6-1
CASRPTRAPTTQYF
TGTGCCAGCAGACCTACTAGGGCCCCGACGACCCAGTACTTC
>TRBD2|.|TRBJ2-3|TRBV13
CASSRPSGGTDTQYF
TGTGCCAGCAGCCGACCTAGCGGGGGAACAGATACGCAGTATTTT
>.|.|TRBJ2-1|TRBV18
CASSRADNEQFF
TGTGCCAGCTCACGGGCAGACAATGAGCAGTTCTTC
>TRBD2|.|TRBJ2-7|TRBV4-1
CASSPVSGGAYEQYF
TGCGCCAGCAGCCCCGTGAGCGGGGGGGCCTACGAGCAGTACTTC
>.|once|TRBJ1-1|TRBV28
CASSFVRNTEAFF
TGTGCCAGCAGTTTTGTCCGGAACACTGAAGCTTTCTTT
>.|.|TRBJ1-1|TRBV5-1
CASSLVVGKDTEAFF
TGCGCCAGCAGCTTGGTGGTGGGGAAGGACACTGAAGCTTTCTTT
>.|.|TRBJ1-2|TRBV11-2
CASSLVVDEGINAYGYTF
TGTGCCAGCAGTTTAGTGGTGGACGAGGGGATAAACGCCTATGGCTACACCTTC
>.|.|TRBJ2-5|TRBV4-1
CASSQVPGRGGETQYF
TGCGCCAGCAGCCAAGTCCCCGGCAGGGGTGGAGAGACCCAGTACTTC
>.|.|TRBJ2-1|TRBV6-5
CASSYAWRGLGEQFF
TGTGCCAGCAGCTATGCTTGGCGGGGGCTCGGTGAGCAGTTCTTC
>TRBD1|.|TRBJ1-2|TRBV9
CASSADRDYGYTF
TGTGCCAGCAGCGCCGACAGGGATTATGGCTACACCTTC
>.|.|TRBJ2-1|TRBV7-3
CASSLTVTGTPYNEQFF
TGTGCCAGCAGCTTAACGGTTACCGGGACACCCTACAATGAGCAGTTCTTC
>.|few|TRBJ2-7|TRBV7-9
CASSLITAYEQYF
TGTGCCAGCAGCTTAATCACAGCGTACGAGCAGTACTTC
>TRBD2|.|TRBJ2-3|TRBV27
CASSFTSGDTDTQYF
TGTGCCAGCAGTTTCACTAGCGGAGACACAGATACGCAGTATTTT
>.|.|TRBJ2-2|TRBV7-9
CASSAKSGESTGELFF
TGTGCCAGCAGCGCAAAATCCGGGGAATCCACCGGGGAGCTGTTTTTT
>TRBD1|.|TRBJ1-2|TRBV27
CASSPIRQGKTDGYTF
TGTGCCAGCAGTCCGATCCGACAGGGGAAGACGGATGGCTACACCTTC
>.|.|TRBJ1-1|TRBV11-1
CASSLGEDYPSKDPAVAFF
TGTGCCAGCAGCTTAGGGGAGGACTACCCATCCAAAGACCCCGCGGTCGCTTTCTTT
>TRBD2|.|TRBJ2-1|TRBV9
CASSVNLAGGNNEQFF
TGTGCCAGCAGCGTTAACCTAGCGGGGGGGAATAATGAGCAGTTCTTC
>.|.|TRBJ2-2|TRBV5-1
CASSLDRTTLGTGELFF
TGCGCCAGCAGCTTGGACAGGACCACCCTAGGGACCGGGGAGCTGTTTTTT
>.|.|TRBJ1-2|TRBV4-1
CASSLRGGNYGYTF
TGCGCCAGCAGCCTGCGCGGGGGGAACTATGGCTACACCTTC
>.|once|TRBJ1-3|TRBV4-1
CASSQVLAGAGNTIYF
TGCGCCAGCAGCCAAGTCTTGGCAGGGGCTGGAAACACCATATATTTT
>TRBD1|once|TRBJ1-2|TRBV4-1
CASSQGDRTYTF
TGCGCCAGCAGCCAGGGGGACAGGACCTACACCTTC
>.|.|TRBJ2-1|TRBV12-2
CASRSRLGLNSYNEQFF
TGTGCAAGTCGCTCCCGATTGGGTCTGAACTCCTACAATGAGCAGTTCTTC
>TRBD1|.|TRBJ1-5|TRBV6-6
CASSYLGQGKLPQHF
TGTGCCAGCAGTTACCTGGGACAGGGGAAGTTGCCCCAGCATTTT
>.|.|TRBJ2-2|TRBV30
CAWSQGGGELFF
TGTGCCTGGAGTCAGGGCGGCGGGGAGCTGTTTTTT
>.|.|TRBJ2-1|TRBV4-1
CASSQEGGPNNEQFF
TGCGCCAGCAGCCAGGAGGGGGGGCCGAACAATGAGCAGTTCTTC
>TRBD1|.|TRBJ1-1|TRBV5-1
CASSLGDRGRGMNTEAFF
TGCGCCAGCAGCTTGGGAGACAGGGGGCGCGGGATGAACACTGAAGCTTTCTTT
>TRBD2|.|TRBJ2-1|TRBV11-2
CASNPSGGTAYNEQFF
TGTGCCAGCAACCCTAGCGGGGGGACCGCCTACAATGAGCAGTTCTTC
>.|.|TRBJ2-7|TRBV6-1
CASSPRSHEQYF
TGTGCCAGCAGCCCTCGTTCCCACGAGCAGTACTTC
>.|.|TRBJ1-2|TRBV14
CASSQLARATNYGYTF
TGTGCCAGCAGCCAACTGGCCCGGGCAACTAACTATGGCTACACCTTC
>.|.|TRBJ2-1|TRBV5-5
CASSYSGRLIHNEQFF
TGTGCCAGCAGCTACTCGGGCAGGCTAATTCACAATGAGCAGTTCTTC
>.|.|TRBJ1-4|TRBV5-6
CASRAQGGEKLFF
TGTGCCAGCAGGGCCCAGGGAGGAGAAAAACTGTTTTTT
>.|few|TRBJ1-1|TRBV28
CAVSGYTEAFF
TGTGCCGTTAGCGGATACACTGAAGCTTTCTTT